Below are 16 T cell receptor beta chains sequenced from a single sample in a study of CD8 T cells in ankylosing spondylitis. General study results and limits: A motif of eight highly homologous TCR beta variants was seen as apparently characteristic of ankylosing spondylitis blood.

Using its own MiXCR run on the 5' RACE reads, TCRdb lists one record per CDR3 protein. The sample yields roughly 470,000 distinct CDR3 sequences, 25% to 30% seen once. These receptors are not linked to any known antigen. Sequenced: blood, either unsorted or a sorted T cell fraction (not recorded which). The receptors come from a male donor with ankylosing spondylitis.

This CDR3 reads CASSERTRDPNEQFF. The CDR3 DNA is TGCGCCAGCAGTGAAAGGACTAGGGACCCCAATGAGCAGTTCTTC. The chain carries TRBV10-2 and TRBJ2-1, with 7 bases that match TRBD2. This CDR3 has 15 residues. Germline V gene sequence: CDR1 WSHSY, CDR2 SAAADI. V lost 3 bases, J lost 6 bases, and 8 bases stayed unmatched.

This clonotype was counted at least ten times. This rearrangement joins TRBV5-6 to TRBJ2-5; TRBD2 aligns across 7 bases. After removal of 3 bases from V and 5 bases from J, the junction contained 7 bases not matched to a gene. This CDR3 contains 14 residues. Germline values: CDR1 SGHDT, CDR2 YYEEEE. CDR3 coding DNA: TGTGCCAGCAGCTCGGGAGGACTAGGGGAGACCCAGTACTTC. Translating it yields CASSSGGLGETQYF. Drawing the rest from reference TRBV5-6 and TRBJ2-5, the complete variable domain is DAGVTQSPTHLIKTRGQQVTLRCSPKSGHDTVSWYQQALGQGPQFIFQYYEEEERQRGNFPDRFSGHQFPNYSSELNVNALLLGDSALYLCASSSGGLGETQYFGPGTRLLVL.

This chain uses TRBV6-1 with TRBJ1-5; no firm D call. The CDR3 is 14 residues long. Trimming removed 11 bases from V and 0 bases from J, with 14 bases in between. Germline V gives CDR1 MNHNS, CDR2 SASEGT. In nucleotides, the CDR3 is TGTGCCTACTCAGAGGGTTATAGCAATCAGCCCCAGCATTTT. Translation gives CAYSEGYSNQPQHF.

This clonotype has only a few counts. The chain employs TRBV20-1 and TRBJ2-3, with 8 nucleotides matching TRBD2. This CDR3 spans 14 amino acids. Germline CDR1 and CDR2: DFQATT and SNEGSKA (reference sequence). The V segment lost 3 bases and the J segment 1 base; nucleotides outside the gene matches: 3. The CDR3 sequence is CSASSREGTDTQYF. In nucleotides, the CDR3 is TGCAGTGCTAGTTCGCGGGAGGGCACAGATACGCAGTATTTT.

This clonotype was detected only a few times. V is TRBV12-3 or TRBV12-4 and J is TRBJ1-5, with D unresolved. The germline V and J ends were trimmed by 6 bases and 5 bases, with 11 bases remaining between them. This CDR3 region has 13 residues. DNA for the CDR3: TGTGCCAGCAGAGGGCGGAGGGATCAGCCCCAGCATTTT. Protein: CASRGRRDQPQHF.

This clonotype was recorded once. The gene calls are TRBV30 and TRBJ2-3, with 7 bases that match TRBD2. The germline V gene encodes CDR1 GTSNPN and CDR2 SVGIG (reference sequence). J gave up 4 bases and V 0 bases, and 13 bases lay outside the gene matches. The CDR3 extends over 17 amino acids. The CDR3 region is CAWSVPPKAGVADTQYF. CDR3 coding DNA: TGTGCCTGGAGTGTACCCCCCAAGGCGGGAGTCGCAGATACGCAGTATTTT.

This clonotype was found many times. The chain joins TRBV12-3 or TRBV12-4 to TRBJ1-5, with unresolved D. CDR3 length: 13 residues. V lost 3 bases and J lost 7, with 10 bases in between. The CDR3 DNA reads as TGTGCCAGCAGTTTGGAAGGCCGGCAGCCCCAGCATTTT. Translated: CASSLEGRQPQHF.

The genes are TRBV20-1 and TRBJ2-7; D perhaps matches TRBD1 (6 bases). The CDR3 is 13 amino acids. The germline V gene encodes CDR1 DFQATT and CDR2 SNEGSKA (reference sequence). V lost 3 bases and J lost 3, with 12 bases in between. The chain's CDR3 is CSASGSGDYEQYV. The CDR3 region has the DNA TGCAGTGCTAGCGGGTCAGGGGACTACGAGCAGTACGTC.

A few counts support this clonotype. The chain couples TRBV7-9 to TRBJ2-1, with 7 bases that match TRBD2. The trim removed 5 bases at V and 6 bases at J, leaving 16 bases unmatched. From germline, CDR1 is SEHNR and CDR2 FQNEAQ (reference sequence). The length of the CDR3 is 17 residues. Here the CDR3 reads CASSEVGGSKWSNEQFF. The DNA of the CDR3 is TGTGCCAGCAGCGAAGTTGGCGGGAGTAAATGGAGCAATGAGCAGTTCTTC.

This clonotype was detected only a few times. CDR3 coding DNA: TGCGCCAGCAGCTTGATCCGTGGGAGCTCCTACAATGAGCAGTTCTTC. It codes for CASSLIRGSSYNEQFF. The chain couples TRBV5-1 to TRBJ2-1, with TRBD2 as a possible D gene (5 bases). Trimming removed 1 base at V and 0 bases at J, with 11 bases between. In germline, CDR1 is SGHRS, CDR2 YFSETQ. The CDR3 loop spans 16 amino acids.

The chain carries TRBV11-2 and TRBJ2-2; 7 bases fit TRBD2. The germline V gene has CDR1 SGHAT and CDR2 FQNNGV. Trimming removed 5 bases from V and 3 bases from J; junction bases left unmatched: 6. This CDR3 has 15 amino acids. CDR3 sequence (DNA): TGTGCCAGCAGCATTAGACGGGAGGACACCGGGGAGCTGTTTTTT. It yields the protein CASSIRREDTGELFF.

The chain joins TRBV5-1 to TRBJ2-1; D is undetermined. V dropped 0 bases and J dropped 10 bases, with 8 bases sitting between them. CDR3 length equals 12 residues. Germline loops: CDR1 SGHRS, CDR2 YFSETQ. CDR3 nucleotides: TGCGCCAGCAGCTTGGATTTCCGGGAGCAGTTCTTC. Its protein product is CASSLDFREQFF.

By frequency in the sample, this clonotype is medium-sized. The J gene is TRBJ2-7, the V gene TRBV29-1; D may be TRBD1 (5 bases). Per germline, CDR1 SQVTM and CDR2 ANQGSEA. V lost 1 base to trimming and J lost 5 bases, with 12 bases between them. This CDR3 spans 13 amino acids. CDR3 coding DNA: TGCAGCGTTGAAGTGAACAGGAGCGACGAGCAGTACTTC. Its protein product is CSVEVNRSDEQYF.

The CDR3 region is CSAGLIEQYF. In DNA form, the CDR3 reads TGCAGTGCAGGACTTATAGAGCAGTACTTC. The chain combines TRBV20-1 with TRBJ2-7, with D possibly TRBD2 on 5 matching bases. V was cut by 6 bases and J by 7 bases, with 10 bases left in between. CDR3 length: 10 residues. Germline V CDR1 and CDR2: DFQATT, SNEGSKA (reference sequence).

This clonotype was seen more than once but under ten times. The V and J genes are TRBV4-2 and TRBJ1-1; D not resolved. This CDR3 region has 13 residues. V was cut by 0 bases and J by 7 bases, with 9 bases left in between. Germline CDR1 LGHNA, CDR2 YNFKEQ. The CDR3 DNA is TGTGCCAGCAGCCAAGAAAGGTACAGTGAAGCTTTCTTT. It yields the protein CASSQERYSEAFF.

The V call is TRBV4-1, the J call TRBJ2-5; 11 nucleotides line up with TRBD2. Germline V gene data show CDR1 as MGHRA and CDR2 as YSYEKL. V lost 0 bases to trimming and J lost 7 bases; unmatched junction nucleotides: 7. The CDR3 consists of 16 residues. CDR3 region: CASSQELLAGDRTQYF. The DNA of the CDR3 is TGCGCCAGCAGCCAAGAGCTACTAGCGGGAGATAGGACCCAGTACTTC.